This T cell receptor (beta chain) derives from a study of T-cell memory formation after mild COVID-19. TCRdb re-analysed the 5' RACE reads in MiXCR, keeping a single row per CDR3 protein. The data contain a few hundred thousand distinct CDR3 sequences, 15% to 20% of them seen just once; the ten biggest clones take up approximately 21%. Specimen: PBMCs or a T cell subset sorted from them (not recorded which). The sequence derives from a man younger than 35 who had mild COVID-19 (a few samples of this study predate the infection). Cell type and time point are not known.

CDR3 in DNA: TGTGCCACCAGCAGAGATGCAACGACCCGGCATACGCAGTATTTT. Its protein is CATSRDATTRHTQYF. The chain links TRBV15 to TRBJ2-3; D is uncertain. This CDR3 has 15 amino acids. The germline V and J ends were trimmed by 0 bases and 7 bases, with 14 bases remaining between them. CDR1 and CDR2 (germline): LNHNV, YYDKDF (reference sequence).